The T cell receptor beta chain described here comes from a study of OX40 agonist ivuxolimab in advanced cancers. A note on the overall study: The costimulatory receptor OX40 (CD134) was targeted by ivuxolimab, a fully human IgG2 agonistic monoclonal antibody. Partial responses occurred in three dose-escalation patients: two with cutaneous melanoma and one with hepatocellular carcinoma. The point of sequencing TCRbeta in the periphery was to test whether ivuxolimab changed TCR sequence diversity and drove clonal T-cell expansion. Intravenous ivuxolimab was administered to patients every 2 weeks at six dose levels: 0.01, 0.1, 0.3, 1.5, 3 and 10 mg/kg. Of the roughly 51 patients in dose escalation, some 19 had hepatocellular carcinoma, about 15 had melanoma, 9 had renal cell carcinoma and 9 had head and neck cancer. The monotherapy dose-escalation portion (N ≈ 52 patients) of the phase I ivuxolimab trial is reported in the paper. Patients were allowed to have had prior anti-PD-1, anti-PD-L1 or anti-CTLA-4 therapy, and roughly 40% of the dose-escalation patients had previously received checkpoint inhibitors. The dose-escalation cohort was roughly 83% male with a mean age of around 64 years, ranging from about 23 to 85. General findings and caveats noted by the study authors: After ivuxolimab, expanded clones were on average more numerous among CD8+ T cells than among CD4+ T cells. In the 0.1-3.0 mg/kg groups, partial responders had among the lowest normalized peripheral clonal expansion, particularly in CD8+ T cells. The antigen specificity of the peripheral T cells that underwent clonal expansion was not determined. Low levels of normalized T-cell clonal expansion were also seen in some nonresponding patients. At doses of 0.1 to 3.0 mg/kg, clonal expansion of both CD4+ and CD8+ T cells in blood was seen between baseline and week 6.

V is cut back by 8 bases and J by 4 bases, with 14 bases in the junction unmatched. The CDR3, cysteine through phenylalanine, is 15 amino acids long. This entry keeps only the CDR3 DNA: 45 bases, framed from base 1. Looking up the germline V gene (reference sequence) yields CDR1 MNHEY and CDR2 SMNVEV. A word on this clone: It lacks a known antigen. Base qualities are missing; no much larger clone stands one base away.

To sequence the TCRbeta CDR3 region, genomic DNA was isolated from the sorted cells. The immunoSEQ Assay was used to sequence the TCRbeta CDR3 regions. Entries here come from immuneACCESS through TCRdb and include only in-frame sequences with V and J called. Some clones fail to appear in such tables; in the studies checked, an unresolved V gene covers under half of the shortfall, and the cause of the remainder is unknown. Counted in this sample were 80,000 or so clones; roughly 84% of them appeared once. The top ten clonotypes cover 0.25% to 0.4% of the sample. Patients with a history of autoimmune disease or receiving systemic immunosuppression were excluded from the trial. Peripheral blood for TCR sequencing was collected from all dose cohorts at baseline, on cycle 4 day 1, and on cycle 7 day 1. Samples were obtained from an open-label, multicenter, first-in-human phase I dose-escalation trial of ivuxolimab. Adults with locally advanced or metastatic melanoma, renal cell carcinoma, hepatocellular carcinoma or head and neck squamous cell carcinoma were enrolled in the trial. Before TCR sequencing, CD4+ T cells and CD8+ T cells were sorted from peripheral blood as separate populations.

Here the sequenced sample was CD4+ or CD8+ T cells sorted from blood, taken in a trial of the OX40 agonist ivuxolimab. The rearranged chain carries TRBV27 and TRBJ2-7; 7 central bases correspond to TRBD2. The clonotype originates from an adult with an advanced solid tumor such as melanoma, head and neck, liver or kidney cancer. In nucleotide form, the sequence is TGTGCCAGCTCCCGGGGGGTCTGGTCCGGTTACGAGCAGTACTTC. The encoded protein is CASSRGVWSGYEQYF.